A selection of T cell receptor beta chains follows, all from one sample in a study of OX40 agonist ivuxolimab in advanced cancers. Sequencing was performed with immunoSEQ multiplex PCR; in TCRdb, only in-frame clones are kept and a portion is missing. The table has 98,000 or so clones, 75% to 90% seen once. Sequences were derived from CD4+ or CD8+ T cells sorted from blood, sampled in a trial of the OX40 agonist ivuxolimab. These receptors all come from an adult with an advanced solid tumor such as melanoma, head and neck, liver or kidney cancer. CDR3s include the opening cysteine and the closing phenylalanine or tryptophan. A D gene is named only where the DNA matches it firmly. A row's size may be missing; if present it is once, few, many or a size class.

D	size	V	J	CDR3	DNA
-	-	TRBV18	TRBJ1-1	CASSPLSQNEAFF	TGTGCCAGCTCACCACTCTCCCAAAATGAAGCTTTCTTT
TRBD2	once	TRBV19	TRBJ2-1	CASTSGLAGIFRSYNEQFF	TGTGCCAGTACCTCCGGACTAGCGGGAATCTTTAGGTCCTACAATGAGCAGTTCTTC
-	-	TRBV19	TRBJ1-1	CATQAAGTEAFF	TGTGCCACCCAGGCGGCAGGGACTGAAGCTTTCTTT
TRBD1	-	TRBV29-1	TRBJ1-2	CSVYRGSYGYTF	TGCAGCGTCTACAGGGGTTCGTATGGCTACACCTTC
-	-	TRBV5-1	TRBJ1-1	CASSLGLMATEAFF	TGCGCCAGCAGCTTGGGACTGATGGCGACTGAAGCTTTCTTT
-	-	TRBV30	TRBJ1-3	CAWAGNTGGTIYF	TGTGCCTGGGCAGGGAACACTGGAGGCACCATATATTTT
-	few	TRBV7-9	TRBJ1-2	CASSPGGHGYTF	TGTGCCAGCAGCCCAGGAGGGCATGGCTACACCTTC
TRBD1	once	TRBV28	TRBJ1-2	CASSLRGQGSYGYTF	TGTGCCAGCAGTTTGAGGGGACAGGGAAGCTATGGCTACACCTTC
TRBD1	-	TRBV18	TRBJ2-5	CASSPDRGGETQYF	TGTGCCAGCTCACCGGACAGGGGTGGCGAGACCCAGTACTTC
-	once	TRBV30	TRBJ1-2	CAWRTLRLSNYGYTF	TGTGCCTGGAGGACCCTTAGACTGTCAAACTATGGCTACACCTTC
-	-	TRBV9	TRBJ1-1	CASSVGQANTEAFF	TGTGCCAGCAGCGTAGGACAGGCGAACACTGAAGCTTTCTTT
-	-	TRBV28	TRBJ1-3	CASSSAGSGNTIYF	TGTGCCAGCAGCTCGGCTGGCTCTGGAAACACCATATATTTT
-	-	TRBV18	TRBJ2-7	CASSPPGSRAYEQYF	TGTGCCAGCTCACCCCCGGGCTCCAGGGCCTACGAGCAGTACTTC
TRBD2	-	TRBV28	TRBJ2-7	CASSLASGRVSYEQYF	TGTGCCAGCAGTTTGGCTAGCGGGAGGGTTTCCTACGAGCAGTACTTC
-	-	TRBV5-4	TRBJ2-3	CASSLTGGPDTQYF	TGTGCCAGCAGCTTAACCGGCGGGCCAGATACGCAGTATTTT
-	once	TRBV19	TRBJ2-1	CASSDMVFYNEQFF	TGTGCCAGTAGTGACATGGTTTTCTACAATGAGCAGTTCTTC
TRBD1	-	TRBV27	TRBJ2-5	CASSLSPGTGGTQGIQYF	TGTGCCAGCAGTTTATCCCCCGGGACAGGGGGAACCCAAGGGATCCAGTACTTC
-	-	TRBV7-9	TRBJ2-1	CASSPTGVEQFF	TGTGCCAGCAGTCCCACGGGGGTGGAGCAGTTCTTC
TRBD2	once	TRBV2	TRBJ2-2	CASRRAGVNTGELFF	TGTGCCAGCAGGCGAGCGGGAGTGAACACCGGGGAGCTGTTTTTT
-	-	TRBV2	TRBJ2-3	CASSFMTGKNTDTQYF	TGTGCCAGCAGTTTCATGACAGGCAAGAACACAGATACGCAGTATTTT
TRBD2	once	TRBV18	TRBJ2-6	CASSPPGGGSGANVLTF	TGTGCCAGCTCACCACCCGGCGGGGGCTCTGGGGCCAACGTCCTGACTTTC
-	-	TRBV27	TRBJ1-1	CASSRQANTEAFF	TGTGCCAGCAGCCGACAGGCGAACACTGAAGCTTTCTTT
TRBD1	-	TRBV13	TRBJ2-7	CASSFLGDPTGFEQYF	TGTGCCAGCAGCTTTCTTGGGGACCCGACAGGGTTCGAGCAGTACTTC
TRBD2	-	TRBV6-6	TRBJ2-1	CASSPLAESYNEQFF	TGTGCCAGCAGTCCACTAGCGGAATCCTACAATGAGCAGTTCTTC
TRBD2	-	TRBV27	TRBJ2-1	CASSSPSGGRAGNEQFF	TGTGCCAGCAGTTCTCCCTCTGGCGGGAGGGCAGGTAATGAGCAGTTCTTC
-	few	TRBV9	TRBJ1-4	CASSVDPVEKLFF	TGTGCCAGCAGCGTAGATCCGGTGGAAAAACTGTTTTTT
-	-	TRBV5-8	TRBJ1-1	CASSRDGFMNTEAFF	TGTGCCAGCAGCCGGGACGGCTTCATGAACACTGAAGCTTTCTTT
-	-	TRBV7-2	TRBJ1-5	CASSLTGYPNQPQHF	TGTGCCAGCAGCTTAACAGGGTATCCCAATCAGCCCCAGCATTTT
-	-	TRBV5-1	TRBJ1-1	CASREGFRNTEAFF	TGCGCCAGCAGGGAAGGGTTTAGGAACACTGAAGCTTTCTTT
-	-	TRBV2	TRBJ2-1	CASSREGTGSYNEQFF	TGTGCCAGCAGTAGGGAAGGCACGGGCTCCTACAATGAGCAGTTCTTC
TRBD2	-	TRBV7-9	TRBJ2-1	CASREAGGDYNEQFF	TGTGCCAGCAGGGAAGCGGGAGGGGACTACAATGAGCAGTTCTTC
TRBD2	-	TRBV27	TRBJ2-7	CASSPISSGRLYEQYF	TGTGCCAGCAGTCCCATCTCTAGCGGGAGACTTTACGAGCAGTACTTC
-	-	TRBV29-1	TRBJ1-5	CSVREDGNQPQHF	TGCAGCGTTAGGGAGGACGGCAATCAGCCCCAGCATTTT
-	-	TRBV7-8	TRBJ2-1	CASSLGGWGNYNEQFF	TGTGCCAGCAGCTTAGGGGGGTGGGGAAACTACAATGAGCAGTTCTTC
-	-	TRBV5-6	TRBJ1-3	CASRPGHSGNTIYF	TGTGCCAGCAGGCCGGGTCACTCTGGAAACACCATATATTTT
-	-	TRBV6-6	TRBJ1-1	CASNLRDRMNTEAFF	TGTGCCAGCAATTTACGCGACAGGATGAACACTGAAGCTTTCTTT
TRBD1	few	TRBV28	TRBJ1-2	CASRPSGTGSGYTF	TGTGCCAGCAGGCCCTCCGGGACAGGGTCTGGCTACACCTTC
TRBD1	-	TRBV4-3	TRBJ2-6	CASSQWGQGANGANVLTF	TGCGCCAGCAGCCAATGGGGACAGGGGGCGAACGGGGCCAACGTCCTGACTTTC
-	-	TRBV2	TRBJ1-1	CASSGKGGSTEAFF	TGTGCCAGCAGTGGTAAGGGGGGCTCCACTGAAGCTTTCTTT
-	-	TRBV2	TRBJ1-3	CASSPDSLNTIYF	TGTGCCAGCAGTCCGGACAGCCTAAACACCATATATTTT
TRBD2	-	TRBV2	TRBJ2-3	CASSGGLAGGADTQYF	TGTGCCAGCAGTGGAGGACTAGCGGGAGGGGCAGATACGCAGTATTTT
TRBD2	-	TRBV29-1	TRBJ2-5	CSVDIAGQETQYF	TGCAGCGTGGATATAGCGGGCCAAGAGACCCAGTACTTC
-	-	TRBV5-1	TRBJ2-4	CASSLADRSPDIQYF	TGCGCCAGCAGCTTGGCCGACAGGTCCCCGGACATTCAGTACTTC
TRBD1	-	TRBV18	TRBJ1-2	CASSPDRNYGYTF	TGTGCCAGCTCACCGGACAGGAACTATGGCTACACCTTC
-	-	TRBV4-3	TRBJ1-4	CASSQDDEKLFF	TGCGCCAGCAGCCAAGACGACGAAAAACTGTTTTTT
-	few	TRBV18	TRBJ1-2	CASSPSWDLYGYTF	TGTGCCAGCTCACCATCCTGGGACCTCTATGGCTACACCTTC
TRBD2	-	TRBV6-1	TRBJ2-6	CASSGPGLAGGPSGANVLTF	TGTGCCAGCAGTGGTCCGGGACTAGCGGGAGGGCCATCCGGGGCCAACGTCCTGACTTTC
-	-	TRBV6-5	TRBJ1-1	CASRSAALYTEAFF	TGTGCCAGCAGATCAGCCGCGCTGTACACTGAAGCTTTCTTT
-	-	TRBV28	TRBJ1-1	CASTPITMVNTEAFF	TGTGCCAGCACCCCCATTACGATGGTTAACACTGAAGCTTTCTTT
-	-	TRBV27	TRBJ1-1	CASSDKDGANTEAFF	TGTGCCAGCAGTGACAAGGACGGGGCGAACACTGAAGCTTTCTTT
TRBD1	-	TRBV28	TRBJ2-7	CASSTQGAKVGEQYF	TGTGCCAGCAGTACTCAGGGGGCGAAAGTCGGCGAGCAGTACTTC
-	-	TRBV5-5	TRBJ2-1	CASSLFRLGGDEQFF	TGTGCCAGCAGCTTGTTCCGCCTCGGGGGAGATGAGCAGTTCTTC
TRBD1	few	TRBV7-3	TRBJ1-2	CASSPGQGHGYTF	TGTGCCAGCAGCCCGGGACAGGGGCACGGCTACACCTTC
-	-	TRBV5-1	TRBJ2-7	CASSSGTPSYEQYF	TGCGCCAGCAGCTCCGGGACGCCTTCCTACGAGCAGTACTTC
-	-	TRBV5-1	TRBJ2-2	CASSMTQSGELFF	TGCGCCAGCAGCATGACTCAGTCCGGGGAGCTGTTTTTT
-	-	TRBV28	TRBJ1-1	CASSLRLAEAFF	TGTGCCAGCAGTTTAAGGTTAGCTGAAGCTTTCTTT
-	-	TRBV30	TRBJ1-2	CAWSRDRLNYGYTF	TGTGCCTGGAGCAGGGACCGGCTTAACTATGGCTACACCTTC
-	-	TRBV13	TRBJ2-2	CASSSLRVAVWEELFF	TGTGCCAGCAGCTCCCTCAGGGTAGCGGTCTGGGAGGAGCTGTTTTTT
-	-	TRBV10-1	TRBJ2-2	CASSGGPGTGELFF	TGCGCCAGCAGCGGCGGTCCGGGAACCGGGGAGCTGTTTTTT
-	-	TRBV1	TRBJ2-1	CTSSHPSTSGPGEQFF	TGCACCAGCAGCCACCCCTCAACTAGCGGCCCTGGTGAGCAGTTCTTC